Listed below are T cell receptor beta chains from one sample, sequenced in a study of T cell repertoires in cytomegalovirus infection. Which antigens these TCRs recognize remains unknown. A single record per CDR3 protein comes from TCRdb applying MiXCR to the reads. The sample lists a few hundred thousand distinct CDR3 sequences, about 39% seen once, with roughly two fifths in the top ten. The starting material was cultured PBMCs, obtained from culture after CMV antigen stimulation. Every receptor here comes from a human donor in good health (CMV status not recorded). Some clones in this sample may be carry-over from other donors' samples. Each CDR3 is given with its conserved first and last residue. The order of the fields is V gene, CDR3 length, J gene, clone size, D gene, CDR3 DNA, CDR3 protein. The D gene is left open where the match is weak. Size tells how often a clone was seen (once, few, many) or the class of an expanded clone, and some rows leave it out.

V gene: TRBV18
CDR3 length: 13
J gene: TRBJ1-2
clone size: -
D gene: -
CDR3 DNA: TGTGCCAGCTCACCACCCAGCGTCTATGGCTACACCTTC
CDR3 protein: CASSPPSVYGYTF

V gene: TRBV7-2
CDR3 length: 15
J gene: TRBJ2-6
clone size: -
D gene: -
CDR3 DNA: TGTGCCAGCAGCCAGACAGGTAGCGTCGGCGAGGTCCTGACTTTC
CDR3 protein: CASSQTGSVGEVLTF

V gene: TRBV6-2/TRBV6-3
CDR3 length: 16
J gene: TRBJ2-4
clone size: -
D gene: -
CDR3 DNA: TGTGCCAGCAGTTACTTGCGGGGAGCCCAGGGAAACATTCAGTACTTC
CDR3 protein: CASSYLRGAQGNIQYF

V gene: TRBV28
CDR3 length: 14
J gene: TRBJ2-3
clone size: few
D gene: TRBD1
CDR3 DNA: TGTGCCAGCAGTCCTGGACAGGGCCCAGATACGCAGTATTTT
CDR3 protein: CASSPGQGPDTQYF

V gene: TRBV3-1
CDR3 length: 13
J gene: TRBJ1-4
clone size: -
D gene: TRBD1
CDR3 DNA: TGTGCCAGCAGCCGCTCCCCCCTGGACAGGATCCTTTTT
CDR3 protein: CASSRSPLDRILF

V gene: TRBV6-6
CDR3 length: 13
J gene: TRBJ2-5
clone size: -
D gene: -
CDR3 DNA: TGTGCCAGCAGTTCTAGGGTTCGGGAGACCCAGTACTTC
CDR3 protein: CASSSRVRETQYF

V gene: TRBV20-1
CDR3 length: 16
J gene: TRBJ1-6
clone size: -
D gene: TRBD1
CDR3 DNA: TGCAGTGCGGGGCTGACAGGGGGCGTCTTTGATTCACCCCTCCACTTT
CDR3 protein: CSAGLTGGVFDSPLHF

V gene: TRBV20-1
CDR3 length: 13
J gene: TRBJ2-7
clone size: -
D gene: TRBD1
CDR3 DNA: TGCAGTGCTACGACAGGGGGCTCGGTCGAGCAGTACTTC
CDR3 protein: CSATTGGSVEQYF

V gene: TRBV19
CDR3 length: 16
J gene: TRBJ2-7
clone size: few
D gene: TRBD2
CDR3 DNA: TGTGCCAGTAGACAAGGAGGGACTAGCGGGAGGGCCCGGCAGTACTTC
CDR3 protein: CASRQGGTSGRARQYF

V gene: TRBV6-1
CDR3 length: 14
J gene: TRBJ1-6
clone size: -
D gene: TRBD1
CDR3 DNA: TGTGCCAGCAGTGCCGGGACAGGGGCATCACCCCTCCACTTT
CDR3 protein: CASSAGTGASPLHF

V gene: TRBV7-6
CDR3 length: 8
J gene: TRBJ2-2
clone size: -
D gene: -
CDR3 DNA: TGTGCTTATCGGGAGCTGTTTTTT
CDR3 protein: CAYRELFF

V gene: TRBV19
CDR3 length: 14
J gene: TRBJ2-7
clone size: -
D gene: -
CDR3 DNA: TGTGCCAGTAGTATAGAACGGCAGTCCTACGAGCAGTACTTC
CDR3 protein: CASSIERQSYEQYF

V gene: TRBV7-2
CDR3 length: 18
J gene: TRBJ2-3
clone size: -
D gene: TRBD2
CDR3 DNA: TGTGCCAGCAGCTCGACTAGCGGGGGCTTCTTTAGCACAGATACGCAGTATTTT
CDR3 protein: CASSSTSGGFFSTDTQYF

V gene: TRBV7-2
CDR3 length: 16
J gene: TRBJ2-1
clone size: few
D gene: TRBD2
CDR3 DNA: TGTGCCAACAGCTCCGTGACTGGCGGGAGGGGGAATGAGCAGTTCTTC
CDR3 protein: CANSSVTGGRGNEQFF

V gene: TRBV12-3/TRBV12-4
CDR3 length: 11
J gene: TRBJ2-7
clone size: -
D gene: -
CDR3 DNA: TGTGCTATCGCTACGGGCTACGAGCAGTACTTC
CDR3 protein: CAIATGYEQYF

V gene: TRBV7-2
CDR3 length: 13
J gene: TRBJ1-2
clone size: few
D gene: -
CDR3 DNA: TGTGCCAGCAGCTCACATACTAACTATGGCTACACCTTC
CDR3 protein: CASSSHTNYGYTF

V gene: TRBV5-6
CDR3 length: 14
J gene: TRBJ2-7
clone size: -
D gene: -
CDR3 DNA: TGTGCCAGCAGCTTTCCGGGACATCAGGGCGAGCAGTACTTC
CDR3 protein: CASSFPGHQGEQYF

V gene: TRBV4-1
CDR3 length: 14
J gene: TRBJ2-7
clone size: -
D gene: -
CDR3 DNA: TGTGCCAGCAGCGCACTTCGGGTCAGCTACGAGCAGTACTTC
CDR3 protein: CASSALRVSYEQYF

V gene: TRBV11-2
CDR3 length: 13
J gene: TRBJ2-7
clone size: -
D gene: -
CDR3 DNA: TGTGCCAGCCAAGCAGGGGCTTCCTACGAGCAGTACTTC
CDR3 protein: CASQAGASYEQYF

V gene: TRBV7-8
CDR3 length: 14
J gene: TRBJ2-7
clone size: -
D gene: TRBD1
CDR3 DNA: TGTGCCAGCAGCTCAAGGACAGGGTCGTCCGAGCAGTACTTC
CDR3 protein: CASSSRTGSSEQYF

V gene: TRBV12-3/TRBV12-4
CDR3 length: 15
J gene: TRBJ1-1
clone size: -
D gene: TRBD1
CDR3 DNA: TGTGCCAGCAGTTCCCCCCTACAGGGACAGGCTGAAGCTTTCTTT
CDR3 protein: CASSSPLQGQAEAFF

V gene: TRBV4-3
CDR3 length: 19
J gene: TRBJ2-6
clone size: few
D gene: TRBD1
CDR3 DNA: TGCGCCAGCAGCCAATCGACCGGGACAGGATTCTCTGGGGCCAACGTCCTGACTTTC
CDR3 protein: CASSQSTGTGFSGANVLTF

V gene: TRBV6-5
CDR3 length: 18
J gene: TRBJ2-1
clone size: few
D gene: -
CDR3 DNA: TGTGCCAGCAGTTACTCAGTTTGGATACCGAGCTCCTACAATGAGCAGTTCTTC
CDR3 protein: CASSYSVWIPSSYNEQFF

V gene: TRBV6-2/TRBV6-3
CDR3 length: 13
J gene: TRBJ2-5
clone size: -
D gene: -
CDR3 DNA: TGTGCCAGCAGTTACAGATCCCCAGAGACCCAGTACTTC
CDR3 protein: CASSYRSPETQYF

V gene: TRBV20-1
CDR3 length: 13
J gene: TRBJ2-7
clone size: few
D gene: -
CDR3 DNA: TGCAGTGCTCAATACGTGGGGGTTGGCGAGCAGTACTTC
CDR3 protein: CSAQYVGVGEQYF

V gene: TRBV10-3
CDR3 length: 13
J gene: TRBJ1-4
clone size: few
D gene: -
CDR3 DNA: TGTGCCATCAGTGACAGGGTTAATGAAAAACTGTTTTTT
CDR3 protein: CAISDRVNEKLFF

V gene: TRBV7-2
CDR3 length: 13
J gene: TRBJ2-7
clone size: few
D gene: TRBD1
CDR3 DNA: TGTGCCAGCAGCCCGGACAGGCGACGCGAGCAGTACTTC
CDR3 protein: CASSPDRRREQYF

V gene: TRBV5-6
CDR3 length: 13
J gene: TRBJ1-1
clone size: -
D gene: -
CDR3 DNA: TGTGCCAGCAGCCGCCTGTGGGGGGGTGAAGCTTTCTTT
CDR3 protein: CASSRLWGGEAFF